The rows below give T cell receptor beta chains drawn from one sample of a study of T cell responses to AZD1222 COVID-19 vaccine. Assay: immunoSEQ multiplex PCR; the TCRdb copy retains only in-frame clones and omits some. This sample carries roughly 130,000 clones, about nine tenths of them seen once, and the ten largest clones take 7.6%. The specimen comprised peripheral blood, sampled on day 0 of AZD1222 vaccination. The receptors were sampled from an adult in good health. The CDR3 runs from the conserved cysteine through the conserved F or W. A D gene is named only where the DNA matches it firmly. Size is stated for part of the rows, as once, few or many counts, or as a class when the clone is expanded.

J gene: TRBJ2-7
D gene: -
clone size: -
V gene: TRBV9
CDR3 protein: CASSVAAGAATYEQYF
CDR3 DNA: TGTGCCAGCAGCGTGGCCGCGGGTGCCGCTACCTACGAGCAGTACTTC

J gene: TRBJ1-1
D gene: TRBD1
clone size: -
V gene: TRBV5-4
CDR3 protein: CASSSSGTGLAFF
CDR3 DNA: TGTGCCAGCAGCTCCTCCGGGACAGGGTTAGCTTTCTTT

J gene: TRBJ1-5
D gene: -
clone size: -
V gene: TRBV18
CDR3 protein: CASSPEIQGNQPQHF
CDR3 DNA: TGTGCCAGCTCACCCGAAATACAGGGAAATCAGCCCCAGCATTTT

J gene: TRBJ1-3
D gene: -
clone size: -
V gene: TRBV4-1
CDR3 protein: CASSQESGLVGNTIYF
CDR3 DNA: TGCGCCAGCAGCCAAGAGTCCGGTCTTGTGGGAAACACCATATATTTT

J gene: TRBJ1-6
D gene: TRBD1
clone size: -
V gene: TRBV5-1
CDR3 protein: CASSKDRGSSYNSPLHF
CDR3 DNA: TGCGCCAGCAGCAAGGACAGGGGTAGCTCCTATAATTCACCCCTCCACTTT

J gene: TRBJ1-2
D gene: TRBD1
clone size: -
V gene: TRBV29-1
CDR3 protein: CSGREGAHYGYTF
CDR3 DNA: TGCAGCGGGCGGGAGGGGGCACACTATGGCTACACCTTC

J gene: TRBJ2-7
D gene: -
clone size: -
V gene: TRBV27
CDR3 protein: CASRSWGVPSYEQYF
CDR3 DNA: TGTGCCAGCAGGTCCTGGGGGGTCCCTTCCTACGAGCAGTACTTC

J gene: TRBJ2-7
D gene: TRBD2
clone size: -
V gene: TRBV18
CDR3 protein: CASSPGLAGDEQYF
CDR3 DNA: TGTGCCAGCTCACCAGGACTAGCGGGAGACGAGCAGTACTTC

J gene: TRBJ1-1
D gene: -
clone size: -
V gene: TRBV2
CDR3 protein: CASSQGPRRAFF
CDR3 DNA: TGTGCCAGCAGCCAGGGCCCCCGGAGGGCTTTCTTT

J gene: TRBJ2-3
D gene: -
clone size: -
V gene: TRBV7-9
CDR3 protein: CASSPRQGQITDTQYF
CDR3 DNA: TGTGCCAGCAGCCCCCGGCAGGGGCAAATAACAGATACGCAGTATTTT

J gene: TRBJ2-2
D gene: -
clone size: -
V gene: TRBV5-4
CDR3 protein: CASSRTTSNTGELFF
CDR3 DNA: TGTGCCAGCAGCCGGACTACTTCGAACACCGGGGAGCTGTTTTTT

J gene: TRBJ1-5
D gene: -
clone size: -
V gene: TRBV15
CDR3 protein: CATSRTGQRIGAQHF
CDR3 DNA: TGTGCCACCAGCAGGACGGGGCAACGGATTGGGGCCCAGCATTTT

J gene: TRBJ1-2
D gene: -
clone size: few
V gene: TRBV29-1
CDR3 protein: CSIGRGPGDGYTF
CDR3 DNA: TGCAGCATTGGAAGGGGCCCCGGGGATGGCTACACCTTC

J gene: TRBJ1-2
D gene: TRBD1
clone size: -
V gene: TRBV19
CDR3 protein: CASSAGTGHGGYTF
CDR3 DNA: TGTGCCAGTAGTGCAGGGACAGGGCATGGTGGCTACACCTTC

J gene: TRBJ1-4
D gene: TRBD1
clone size: -
V gene: TRBV25-1
CDR3 protein: CASSEWEGASEKLFF
CDR3 DNA: TGTGCCAGCAGTGAATGGGAGGGGGCATCGGAAAAACTGTTTTTT

J gene: TRBJ2-7
D gene: TRBD2
clone size: few
V gene: TRBV5-1
CDR3 protein: CASSLTFSGGVSYEQYF
CDR3 DNA: TGCGCCAGCAGCTTGACCTTCAGCGGGGGGGTTTCCTACGAGCAGTACTTC

J gene: TRBJ1-2
D gene: -
clone size: -
V gene: TRBV15
CDR3 protein: CATSRDTGTGGYTF
CDR3 DNA: TGTGCCACCAGCAGAGATACCGGCACCGGGGGCTACACCTTC